This TCR beta chain is drawn from a study of blood T cells in healthy people across ages. Primed by a sample-barcoded 5' primer and a J-beta primer mix, a second PCR proceeded for about 6 to 11 cycles. Researchers report that each sample yielded at least 3 million CDR3-containing paired-end reads. One entry per CDR3 protein, called by TCRdb with MiXCR from the 5' RACE reads. Counted here are 550,000 to 700,000 distinct CDR3 sequences, about 25% occurring once; the ten biggest clones make up 15% to 20%. The study recruited healthy Caucasian donors from Russia who were aged about 6 to 95. Approximately 9.6 milliliters of peripheral blood were drawn from each donor into EDTA-treated tubes. This clonotype was recorded a few times. Its antigen is not known. Germline loops: CDR1 SGHRS, CDR2 YFSETQ. V gave up 4 bases and J gave up 1 base, with 8 bases separating them. This CDR3 has 14 residues. Study conclusions and caveats: TCR beta diversity per million T cells fell roughly linearly with age.

The chain employs TRBV5-1 and TRBJ2-2, with D perhaps TRBD2 (6 bases). The clonotype comes from a woman aged 65 to 85 in good health. Sequencing was carried out using blood. CDR3 DNA: TGCGCCAGCAGCATCGGGGGGAACACCGGGGAGCTGTTTTTT. This translates into CASSIGGNTGELFF.